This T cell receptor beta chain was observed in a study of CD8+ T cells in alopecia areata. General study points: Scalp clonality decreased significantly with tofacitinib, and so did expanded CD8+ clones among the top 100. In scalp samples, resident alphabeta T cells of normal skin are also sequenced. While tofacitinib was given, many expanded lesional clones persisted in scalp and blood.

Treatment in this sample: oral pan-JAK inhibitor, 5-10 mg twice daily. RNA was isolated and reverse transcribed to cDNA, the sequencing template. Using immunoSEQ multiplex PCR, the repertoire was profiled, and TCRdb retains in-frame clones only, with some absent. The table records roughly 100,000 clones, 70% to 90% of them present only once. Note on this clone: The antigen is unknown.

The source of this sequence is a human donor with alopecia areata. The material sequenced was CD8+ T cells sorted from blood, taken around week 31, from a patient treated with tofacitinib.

This CDR3 reads CASSITHSYNEQFF. DNA of the CDR3: TGTGCCAGTAGTATTACCCACTCCTACAATGAGCAGTTCTTC. The rearrangement joins TRBV19 to TRBJ2-1; D not certain. Trimming left V 3 bases short and J 0 bases short, with 6 bases between. This CDR3 has 14 amino acids. Germline-derived CDR1 and CDR2 are LNHDA and SQIVND (reference sequence).